The rows below give T cell receptor beta chains drawn from one sample of a study of T-cell reconstitution after alpha-beta-depleted transplantation in children. A single record per CDR3 protein comes from TCRdb applying MiXCR to the PCR reads. The sample has fewer than 350,000 distinct CDR3 sequences, over 9% seen once; the top ten hold less than 8%. Source: PBMCs, taken before TCRalphabeta/CD19-depleted stem cell transplant. These receptors all come from a boy in the first two years of life with acute myeloid leukemia, due to receive a stem cell transplant. Both conserved end residues are part of each CDR3. The D gene is left open where the match is weak. A row's size may be missing; if present it is once, few, many or a size class.

NA	TRBJ2-2	TRBD2	TRBV4-3	CASSHRLAGVPGELFF	TGCGCCAGCAGCCATCGACTAGCGGGAGTTCCCGGGGAGCTGTTTTTT
NA	TRBJ1-4	TRBD1	TRBV5-1	CASSLQDRGKEKLFF	TGCGCCAGCAGCTTACAGGACAGGGGAAAGGAAAAACTGTTTTTT
few	TRBJ1-4	NA	TRBV3-1	CASSSPRGVNEKLFF	TGTGCCAGCAGCTCCCCCCGAGGCGTGAATGAAAAACTGTTTTTT
few	TRBJ2-7	TRBD1	TRBV7-6	CASSSRQGEAYEQYF	TGTGCCAGCAGCTCCAGACAGGGGGAGGCTTACGAGCAGTACTTC
many	TRBJ2-1	TRBD1	TRBV29-1	CSVGISTGFSNEQFF	TGCAGCGTTGGCATCTCGACAGGGTTCAGCAATGAGCAGTTCTTC
many	TRBJ2-7	TRBD2	TRBV6-1	CASSKEAVTSGDPSYEQYF	TGTGCCAGCAGTAAGGAGGCCGTGACTAGCGGGGACCCCTCCTACGAGCAGTACTTC
many	TRBJ2-1	NA	TRBV21-1	CASRTTSGRASNEQFF	TGTGCCAGCAGAACGACTAGCGGGAGGGCCAGCAATGAGCAGTTCTTC
NA	TRBJ2-2	NA	TRBV20-1	CSAPVAATGELFF	TGCAGTGCTCCCGTCGCGGCCACCGGGGAGCTGTTTTTT
NA	TRBJ2-1	NA	TRBV12-3/TRBV12-4	CASTGQDNEQFF	TGTGCCAGCACCGGACAAGACAATGAGCAGTTCTTC
many	TRBJ2-3	NA	TRBV13	CASSLSVGGTDTQYF	TGTGCCAGCAGCTTAAGCGTCGGGGGCACAGATACGCAGTATTTT